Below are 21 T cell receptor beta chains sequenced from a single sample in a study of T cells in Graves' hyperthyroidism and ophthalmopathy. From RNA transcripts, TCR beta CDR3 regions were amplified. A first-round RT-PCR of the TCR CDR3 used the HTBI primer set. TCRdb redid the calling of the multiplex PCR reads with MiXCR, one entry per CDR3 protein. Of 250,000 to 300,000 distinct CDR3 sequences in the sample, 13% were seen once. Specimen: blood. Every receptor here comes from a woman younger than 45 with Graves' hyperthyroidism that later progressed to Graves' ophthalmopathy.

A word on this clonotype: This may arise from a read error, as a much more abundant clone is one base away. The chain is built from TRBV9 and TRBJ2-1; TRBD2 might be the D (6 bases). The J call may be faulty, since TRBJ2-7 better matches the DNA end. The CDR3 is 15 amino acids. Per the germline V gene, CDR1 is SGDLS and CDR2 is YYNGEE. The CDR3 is CASSQSGGPYNEQYF. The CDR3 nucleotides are TGTGCCAGCAGCCAGAGCGGAGGGCCCTACAATGAGCAGTACTTC.

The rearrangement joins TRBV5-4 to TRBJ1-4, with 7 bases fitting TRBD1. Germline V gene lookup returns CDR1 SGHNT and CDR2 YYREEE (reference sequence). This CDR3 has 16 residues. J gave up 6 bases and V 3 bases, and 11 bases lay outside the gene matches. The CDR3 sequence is CASSWGGGQTHEKLFF. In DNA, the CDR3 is TGTGCCAGCAGCTGGGGGGGGGGACAGACCCATGAAAAACTGTTTTTT.

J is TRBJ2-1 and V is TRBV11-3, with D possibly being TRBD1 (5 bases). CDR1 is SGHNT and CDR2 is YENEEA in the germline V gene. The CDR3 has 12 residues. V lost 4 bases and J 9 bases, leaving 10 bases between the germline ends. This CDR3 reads CASSYRSREQFF. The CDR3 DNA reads TGTGCCAGCAGCTACAGGTCCCGTGAGCAGTTCTTC.

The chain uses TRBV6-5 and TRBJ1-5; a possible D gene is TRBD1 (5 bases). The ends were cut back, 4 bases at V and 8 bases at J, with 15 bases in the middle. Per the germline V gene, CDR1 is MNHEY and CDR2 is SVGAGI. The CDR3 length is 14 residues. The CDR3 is CASSFTGAGKPQHF. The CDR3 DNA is TGTGCCAGCAGTTTTACCGGGGCTGGTAAGCCCCAGCATTTT.

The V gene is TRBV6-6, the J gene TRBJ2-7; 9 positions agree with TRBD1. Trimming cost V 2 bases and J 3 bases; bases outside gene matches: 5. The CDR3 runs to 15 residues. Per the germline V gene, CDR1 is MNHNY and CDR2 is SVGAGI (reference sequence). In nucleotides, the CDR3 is TGTGCCAGCAGTTACCGGGACAGGGTTTTCTACGAGCAGTACTTC. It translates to CASSYRDRVFYEQYF.

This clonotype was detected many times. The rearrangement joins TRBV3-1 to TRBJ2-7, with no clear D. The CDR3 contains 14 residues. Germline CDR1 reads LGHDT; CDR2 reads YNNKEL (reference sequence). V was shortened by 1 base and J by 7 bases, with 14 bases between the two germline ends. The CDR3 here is CASSQGGLIGEQYF. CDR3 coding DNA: TGTGCCAGCAGCCAAGGGGGTCTCATTGGGGAGCAGTACTTC.

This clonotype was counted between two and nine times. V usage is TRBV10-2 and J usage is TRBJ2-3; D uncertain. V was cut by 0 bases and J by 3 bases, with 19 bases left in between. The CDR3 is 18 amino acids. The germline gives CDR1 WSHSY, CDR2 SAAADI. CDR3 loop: CASSESPIFGSGTDTQYF. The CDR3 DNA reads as TGCGCCAGCAGTGAGTCGCCGATCTTTGGATCCGGGACAGATACGCAGTATTTT.

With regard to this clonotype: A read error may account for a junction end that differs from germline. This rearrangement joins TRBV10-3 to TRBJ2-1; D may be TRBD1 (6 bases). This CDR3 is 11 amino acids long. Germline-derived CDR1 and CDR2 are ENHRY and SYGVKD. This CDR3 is CAISEAGEQCF. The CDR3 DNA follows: TGTGCCATCAGTGAAGCAGGGGAGCAGTGCTTC.

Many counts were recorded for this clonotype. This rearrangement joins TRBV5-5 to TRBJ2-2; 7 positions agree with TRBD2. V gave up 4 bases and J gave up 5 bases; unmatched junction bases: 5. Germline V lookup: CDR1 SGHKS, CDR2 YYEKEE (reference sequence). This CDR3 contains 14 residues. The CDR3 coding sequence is TGTGCCAGCAGCGTCGCGGGAGATACCGGGGAGCTGTTTTTT. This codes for CASSVAGDTGELFF.

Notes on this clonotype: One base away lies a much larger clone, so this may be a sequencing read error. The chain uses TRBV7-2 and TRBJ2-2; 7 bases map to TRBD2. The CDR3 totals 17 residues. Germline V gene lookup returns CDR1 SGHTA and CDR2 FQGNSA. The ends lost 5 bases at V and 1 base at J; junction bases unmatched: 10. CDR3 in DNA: TGTGCCAGCAGCCTAATGGCGGGAGTGGGGAACACCGGGGAGCTGTTTTTT. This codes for CASSLMAGVGNTGELFF.

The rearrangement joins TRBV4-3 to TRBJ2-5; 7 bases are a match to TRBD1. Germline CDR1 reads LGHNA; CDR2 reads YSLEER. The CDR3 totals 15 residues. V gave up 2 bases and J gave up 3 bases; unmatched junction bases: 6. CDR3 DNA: TGCGCCAGCAGCCAATCCGGGACAGCCGAAGAGACCCAGTACTTC. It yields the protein CASSQSGTAEETQYF.

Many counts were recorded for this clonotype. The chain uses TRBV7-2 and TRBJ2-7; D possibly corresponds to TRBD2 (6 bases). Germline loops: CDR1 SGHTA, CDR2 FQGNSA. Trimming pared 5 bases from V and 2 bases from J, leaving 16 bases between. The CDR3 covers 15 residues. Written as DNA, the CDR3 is TGTGCCAGCAGCGTTGGTGCTAGCGAAACCTACGAGCAGTACTTC. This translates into CASSVGASETYEQYF.

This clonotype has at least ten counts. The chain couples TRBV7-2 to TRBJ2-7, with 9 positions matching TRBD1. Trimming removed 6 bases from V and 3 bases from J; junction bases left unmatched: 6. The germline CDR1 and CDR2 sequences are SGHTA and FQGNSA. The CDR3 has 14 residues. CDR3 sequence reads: CASSPRQGGYEQYF. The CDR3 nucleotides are TGTGCCAGCAGTCCTAGACAGGGGGGCTACGAGCAGTACTTC.

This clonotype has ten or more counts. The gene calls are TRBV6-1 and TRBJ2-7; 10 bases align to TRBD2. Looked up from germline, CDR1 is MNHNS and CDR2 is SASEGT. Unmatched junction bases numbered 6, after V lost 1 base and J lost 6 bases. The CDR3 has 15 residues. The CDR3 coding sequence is TGTGCCAGCAGTGAAGTAGCTAGCGGGAGTAGCGAGCAGTACTTC. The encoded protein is CASSEVASGSSEQYF.

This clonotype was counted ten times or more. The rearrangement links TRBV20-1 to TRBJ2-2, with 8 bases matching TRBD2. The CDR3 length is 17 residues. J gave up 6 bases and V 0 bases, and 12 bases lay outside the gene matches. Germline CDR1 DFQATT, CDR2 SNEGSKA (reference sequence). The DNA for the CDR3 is TGCAGTGCTAGAGACCACCGGGGGGGGGAGGGCGCCGGGGAGCTGTTTTTT. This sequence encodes CSARDHRGGEGAGELFF.

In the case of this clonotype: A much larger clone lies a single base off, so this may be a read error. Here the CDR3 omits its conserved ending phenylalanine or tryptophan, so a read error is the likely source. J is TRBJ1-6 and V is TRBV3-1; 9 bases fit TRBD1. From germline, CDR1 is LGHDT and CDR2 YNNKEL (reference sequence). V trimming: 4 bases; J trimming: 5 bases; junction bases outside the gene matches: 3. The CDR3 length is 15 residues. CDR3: CASSLGQGHNSPLHY. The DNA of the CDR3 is TGTGCCAGCAGCCTTGGACAGGGGCATAATTCACCCCTCCACTAT.

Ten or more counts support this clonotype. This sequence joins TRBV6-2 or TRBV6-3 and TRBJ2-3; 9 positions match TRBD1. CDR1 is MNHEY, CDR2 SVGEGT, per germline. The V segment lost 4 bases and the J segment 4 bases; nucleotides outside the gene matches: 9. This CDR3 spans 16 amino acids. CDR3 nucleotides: TGTGCCAGCAGTTCGGCGGGACAGGGTCTCTCAGATACGCAGTATTTT. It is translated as CASSSAGQGLSDTQYF.

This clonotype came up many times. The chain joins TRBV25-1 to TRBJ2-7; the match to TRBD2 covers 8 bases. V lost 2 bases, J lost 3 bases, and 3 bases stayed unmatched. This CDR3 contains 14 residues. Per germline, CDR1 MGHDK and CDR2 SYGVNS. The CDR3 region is CASSEAGTSYEQYF. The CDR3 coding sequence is TGTGCCAGCAGTGAAGCCGGGACTAGCTACGAGCAGTACTTC.

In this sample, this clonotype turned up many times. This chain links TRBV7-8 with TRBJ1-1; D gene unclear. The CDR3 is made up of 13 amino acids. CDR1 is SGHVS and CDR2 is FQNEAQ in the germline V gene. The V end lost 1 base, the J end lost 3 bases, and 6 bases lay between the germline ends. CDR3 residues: CASSLVLDTEAFF. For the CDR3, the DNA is TGTGCCAGCAGCTTAGTCTTGGACACTGAAGCTTTCTTT.

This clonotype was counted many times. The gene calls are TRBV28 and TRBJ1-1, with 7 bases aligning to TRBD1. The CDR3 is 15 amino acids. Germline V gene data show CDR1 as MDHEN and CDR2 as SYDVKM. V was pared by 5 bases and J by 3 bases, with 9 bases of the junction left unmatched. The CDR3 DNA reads TGTGCCAGCAGTCAATACCCGACAGGGCACACTGAAGCTTTCTTT. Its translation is CASSQYPTGHTEAFF.

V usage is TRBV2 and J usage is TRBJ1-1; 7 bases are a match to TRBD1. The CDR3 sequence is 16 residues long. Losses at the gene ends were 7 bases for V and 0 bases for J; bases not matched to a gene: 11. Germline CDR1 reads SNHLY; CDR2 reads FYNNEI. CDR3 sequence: CASIPQGSMMNTEAFF. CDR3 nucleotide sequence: TGTGCCAGCATTCCACAGGGGTCCATGATGAACACTGAAGCTTTCTTT.